This T cell receptor beta chain came from a study of shared clonotypes between healthy human individuals. Findings of the study overall: Sequencing depth was a factor that was expected to affect clonotype sharing among donors.

The V gene lost 4 bases and the J gene lost 0 bases, with 17 bases spanning the gap. Germline lookup yields CDR1 SGDLS and CDR2 YYNGEE. The CDR3 length is 16 residues. Comment on this clone: As yet, its antigen is unknown.

Deep was the level at which the assay was run. Researchers sequenced unsorted PBMC DNA using ten immunoSEQ deep assay plates. Measured with immunoSEQ multiplex PCR; TCRdb has only the in-frame clones, and not every one. The sample has about 490,000 clones; around three quarters are singletons. The J gene is TRBJ2-7, the V gene TRBV9; D is tentatively TRBD1 or TRBD2 (5 bases each). This sequence originates from a woman in her 40s in good health. Some clones in this sample may be carry-over from other donors' samples. Material: PBMCs. The CDR3 DNA follows: TGTGCCAGCAGCCCTCATCCGGGGCTAAACTCCTACGAGCAGTACTTC. It encodes CASSPHPGLNSYEQYF.